The TCR beta chain described here comes from a study of CXCR3-negative and CXCR3-positive naive CD8 T cells. Findings of the study overall: The study found that naive CXCR3-negative and CXCR3-positive cells shared TRBV-TRBJ usage, while memory cells differed. Diversity proved comparably high across both naive subsets and much lower in memory CD8+ cells.

Within the CD8+ T cell compartment, naive cells were CD45RO-CCR7+CD27+CD95-. Germline assignment: CDR1 SGHDN and CDR2 FVKESK. The CDR3 has 15 residues. 5' RACE that incorporated UMI labels was used to prepare the TRB cDNA libraries. With the 5' RACE reads reprocessed, TCRdb shows one record per CDR3 protein and no DNA. The sample has roughly 45,000 distinct CDR3 sequences. On this clonotype: Its antigen is unidentified.

The V and J genes are TRBV14 and TRBJ2-1; lacking DNA, the TRBD2 call made by TCRdb goes unchecked. The sample comprised naive CXCR3- CD8+ T cells from blood. Subset defined: CD45RO-CCR7+CD27+CD95- naive CD8+ T cells lacking CXCR3 (TNR3-). This receptor was identified in a human donor in good health. Some clones in this sample may be carry-over from other donors' samples. CDR3 amino acids: CASSQLSGTYNEQFF.